This entry lists 3 T cell receptor beta chains sequenced from one sample in a study of T cell responses to AZD1222 COVID-19 vaccine. The table came from immunoSEQ multiplex PCR; TCRdb's copy has only in-frame clones and leaves some out. The sample carries some 99,000 clones, 75% to 90% recorded once. Sequenced material: peripheral blood, taken on day 0 of AZD1222 vaccination. These receptors all stem from an adult in good health.

The rearrangement joins TRBV11-2 to TRBJ1-3, with unresolved D. The CDR3 is made up of 14 amino acids. V was clipped by 2 bases and J by 4 bases, with 9 bases between them. In germline, CDR1 is SGHAT, CDR2 FQNNGV. The CDR3 is CASSLTGLGNTIYF. In DNA form, the CDR3 reads TGTGCCAGCAGCTTAACTGGGCTGGGAAACACCATATATTTT.

The chain employs TRBV30 and TRBJ1-1; 8 bases line up with TRBD1. Looked up from germline, CDR1 is GTSNPN and CDR2 is SVGIG (reference sequence). The CDR3 covers 15 residues. Trimming removed 3 bases from V and 0 bases from J; junction bases left unmatched: 6. The CDR3 DNA is TGTGCCTGGAGCGCAGCGACAGGGGTGAACACTGAAGCTTTCTTT. Translation gives CAWSAATGVNTEAFF.

The chain recombines TRBV5-1 with TRBJ1-6, with D hard to call. Trimming cost V 1 base and J 1 base, with 0 bases left between them. The length of the CDR3 is 13 residues. CDR1 and CDR2 (germline): SGHRS, YFSETQ. CDR3 sequence (DNA): TGCGCCAGCAGCTTGTCCTATAATTCACCCCTCCACTTT. Translated: CASSLSYNSPLHF.